The source of this T cell receptor beta chain is a study of blood T cell repertoires in COVID-19. Whole-study context: Collection of acute and convalescent COVID-19 samples took place in the United States, Italy and Spain.

Repertoires were generated with immunoSEQ multiplex PCR, while TCRdb's copy carries only in-frame clones and drops some. This table has hundreds of thousands of clones, nearly 90% appearing once. The clonotype comes from a human donor in a cohort sampled during active COVID-19. Material for sequencing was peripheral blood.

CDR3 protein: CASSLPTVTNEKLFF. In nucleotides, the CDR3 is TGTGCCAGCAGCTTACCGACAGTAACTAATGAAAAACTGTTTTTT. V is TRBV7-9 and J is TRBJ1-4, with a possible D match to TRBD1 (5 bases). This CDR3 is 15 amino acids long. V dropped 2 bases and J dropped 1 base, with 8 bases sitting between them. CDR1 and CDR2 (germline): SEHNR, FQNEAQ (reference sequence). Full variable domain (missing parts from reference TRBV7-9 and TRBJ1-4): DTGVSQNPRHKITKRGQNVTFRCDPISEHNRLYWYRQTLGQGPEFLTYFQNEAQLEKSRLLSDRFSAERPKGSFSTLEIQRTEQGDSAMYLCASSLPTVTNEKLFFGSGTQLSVL.